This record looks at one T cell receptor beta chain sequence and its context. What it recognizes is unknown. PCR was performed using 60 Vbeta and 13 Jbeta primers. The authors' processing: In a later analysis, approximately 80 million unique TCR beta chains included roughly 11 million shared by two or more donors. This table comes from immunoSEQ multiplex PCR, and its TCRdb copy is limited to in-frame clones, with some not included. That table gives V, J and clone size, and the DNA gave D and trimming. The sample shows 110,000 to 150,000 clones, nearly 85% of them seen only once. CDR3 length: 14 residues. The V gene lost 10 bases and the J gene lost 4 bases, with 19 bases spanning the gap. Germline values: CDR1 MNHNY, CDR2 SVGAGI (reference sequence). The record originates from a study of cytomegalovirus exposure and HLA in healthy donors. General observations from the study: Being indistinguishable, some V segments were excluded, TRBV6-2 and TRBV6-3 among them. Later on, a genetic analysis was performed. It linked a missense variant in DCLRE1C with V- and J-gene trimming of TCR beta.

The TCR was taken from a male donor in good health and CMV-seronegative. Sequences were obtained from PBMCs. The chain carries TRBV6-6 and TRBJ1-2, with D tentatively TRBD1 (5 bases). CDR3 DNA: TGTGCCACCTTAGACAGCGATAATTTCTATGGCTACACCTTC. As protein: CATLDSDNFYGYTF.